The 6 T cell receptor beta chains below all came from one sample that was sequenced in a study of blood T cell repertoires in COVID-19. Sequenced by immunoSEQ multiplex PCR; TCRdb stores in-frame clones only, minus some. Among 200,000 or so clones, about 87% were seen once, and the ten largest hold 2.6%. The sample comprised PBMCs or T cells enriched from blood (not recorded which). These receptors originate from a woman aged 25 to 39 who had recovered from COVID-19.

The J gene is TRBJ1-2, the V gene TRBV6-2 or TRBV6-3, with D maybe TRBD1 (6 bases). The germline gives CDR1 MNHEY, CDR2 SVGEGT. The ends were cut back, 5 bases at V and 3 bases at J, with 7 bases in the middle. The CDR3 is made up of 12 amino acids. CDR3 nucleotide sequence: TGTGCCAGCAGTGGACAGTACTATGGCTACACCTTC. Residues: CASSGQYYGYTF.

This clone was counted between two and nine times. The chain employs TRBV5-4 and TRBJ1-4; D gene uncertain. Trimming cost V 0 bases and J 5 bases, with 5 bases left between them. The germline V gene has CDR1 SGHNT and CDR2 YYREEE (reference sequence). This CDR3 comprises 13 residues. CDR3 in DNA: TGTGCCAGCAGCTTGGTGGGCAATGAAAAACTGTTTTTT. As protein: CASSLVGNEKLFF. Supplemented by reference TRBV5-4 and TRBJ1-4, the full variable domain reads ETGVTQSPTHLIKTRGQQVTLRCSSQSGHNTVSWYQQALGQGPQFIFQYYREEENGRGNFPPRFSGLQFPNYSSELNVNALELDDSALYLCASSLVGNEKLFFGSGTQLSVL.

This chain connects TRBV15 to TRBJ1-1; TRBD1 might be the D (5 bases). V lost 2 bases, J lost 6 bases, and 10 bases lay in between. The CDR3 consists of 13 residues. Germline CDR1 and CDR2: LNHNV and YYDKDF (reference sequence). The CDR3: CATSRQGFAEAFF. DNA of the CDR3: TGTGCCACCAGCAGACAGGGTTTTGCTGAAGCTTTCTTT.

The rearrangement links TRBV12-3 or TRBV12-4 to TRBJ2-2; D perhaps matches TRBD1 (6 bases). Between the trimmed V and J ends, which lost 11 bases and 1 base, there was a span of 8 bases. The CDR3 consists of 12 residues. The CDR3 loop reads CAGGQNTGELFF. The CDR3 nucleotides read TGTGCCGGGGGACAGAACACCGGGGAGCTGTTTTTT.

The chain combines TRBV9 with TRBJ2-3; D unresolved. The CDR3 totals 14 residues. The germline V gene has CDR1 SGDLS and CDR2 YYNGEE. V lost 0 bases and J lost 6, with 11 bases in between. The DNA of the CDR3 is TGTGCCAGCAGCGTAGACCTGAGGAGTGATACGCAGTATTTT. Translation gives CASSVDLRSDTQYF.

J is TRBJ2-2 and V is TRBV10-3, with TRBD2 matching 13 bases. Germline assignment: CDR1 ENHRY and CDR2 SYGVKD. Trimming removed 4 bases from V and 6 bases from J; junction bases left unmatched: 2. This CDR3 comprises 15 residues. DNA of the CDR3: TGTGCCATCAGTGGGACTAGCGGGGGTGCCGGGGAGCTGTTTTTT. Protein sequence: CAISGTSGGAGELFF.